This TCR beta chain was observed in a study of regulatory T cells in long-lasting Graves disease. Time point here: newly diagnosed GD, antithyroid drugs for less than 3 months. PBMC RNA was the source of the TCR library. Peripheral blood, Nine milliliters per patient, was collected in EDTA tubes. Construction of TCR beta libraries relied on iRepertoire HTBI primers and on Arm-PCR targeting CDR3 regions. MiXCR, run by TCRdb on the multiplex PCR reads, gives a single entry per CDR3 protein. Among roughly 610,000 distinct CDR3 sequences listed, 15% to 20% were seen once. These data are also associated with another study on T cells in Graves' hyperthyroidism and ophthalmopathy.

The sequencing here drew on peripheral blood mononuclear cells (PBMCs), taken at new diagnosis, from a patient treated with antithyroid drugs. The sequence came from a man younger than 30 with Graves disease.

The CDR3 here is CASTPDLMRNYGYTF. The CDR3 DNA is TGTGCCAGTACCCCCGACCTGATGCGGAACTATGGCTACACCTTC. The chain uses TRBV19 and TRBJ1-2; D unresolved. Trimming removed 7 bases from V and 2 bases from J, with 17 bases in between. The length of the CDR3 is 15 residues. Per the germline V gene, CDR1 is LNHDA and CDR2 is SQIVND (reference sequence).